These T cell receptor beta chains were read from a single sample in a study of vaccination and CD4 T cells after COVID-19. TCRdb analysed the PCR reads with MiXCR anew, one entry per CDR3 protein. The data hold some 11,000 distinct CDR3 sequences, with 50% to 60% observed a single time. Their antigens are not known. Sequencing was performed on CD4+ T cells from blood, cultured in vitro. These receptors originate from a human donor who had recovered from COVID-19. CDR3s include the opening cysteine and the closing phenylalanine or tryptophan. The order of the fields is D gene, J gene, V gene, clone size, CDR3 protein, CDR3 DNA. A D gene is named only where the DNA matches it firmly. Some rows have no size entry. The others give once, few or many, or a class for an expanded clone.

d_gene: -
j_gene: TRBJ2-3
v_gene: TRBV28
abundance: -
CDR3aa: CASSPKGAGTDTQYF
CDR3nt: TGTGCCAGCAGCCCGAAGGGTGCTGGCACAGATACGCAGTATTTT

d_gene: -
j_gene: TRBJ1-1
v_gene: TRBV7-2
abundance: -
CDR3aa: CASSFSRGISTEAFF
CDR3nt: TGTGCCAGCAGCTTTTCCAGGGGCATTTCCACTGAAGCTTTCTTT

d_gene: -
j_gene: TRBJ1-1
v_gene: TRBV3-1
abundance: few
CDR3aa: CASERVAAEAFF
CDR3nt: TGTGCCAGCGAGAGGGTCGCGGCTGAAGCTTTCTTT

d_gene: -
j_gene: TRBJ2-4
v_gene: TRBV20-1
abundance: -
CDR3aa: CSASNRDKGPAGVNIQYF
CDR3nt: TGCAGTGCTAGCAACCGGGACAAGGGCCCGGCGGGAGTAAACATTCAGTACTTC

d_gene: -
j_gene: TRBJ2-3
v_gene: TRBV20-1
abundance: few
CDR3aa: CSASPTSLSTDTQYF
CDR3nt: TGCAGTGCTAGCCCGACAAGCCTCAGCACAGATACGCAGTATTTT

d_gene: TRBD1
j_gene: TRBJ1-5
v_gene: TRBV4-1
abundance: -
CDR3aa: CASSQEVRQGGNQPQHF
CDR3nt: TGCGCCAGCAGCCAAGAGGTTAGACAGGGGGGCAATCAGCCCCAGCATTTT

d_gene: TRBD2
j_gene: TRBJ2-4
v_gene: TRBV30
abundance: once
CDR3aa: CAWSAQREGNIQYF
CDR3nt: TGTGCCTGGAGTGCGCAGCGGGAGGGAAACATTCAGTACTTC

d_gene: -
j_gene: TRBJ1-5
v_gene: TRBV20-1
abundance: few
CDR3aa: CSARMGGGQPQHF
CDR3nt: TGCAGTGCGCGAATGGGGGGCGGGCAGCCCCAGCATTTT

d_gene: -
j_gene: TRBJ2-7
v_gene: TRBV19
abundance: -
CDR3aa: CARLPTWDRPSYEQYF
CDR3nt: TGTGCCAGGCTACCGACCTGGGACCGACCCTCCTACGAGCAGTACTTC

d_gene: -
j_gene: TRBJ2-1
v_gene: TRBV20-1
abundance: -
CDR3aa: CSAPGPTSYNEQFF
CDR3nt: TGCAGTGCACCGGGACCGACCTCCTACAATGAGCAGTTCTTC

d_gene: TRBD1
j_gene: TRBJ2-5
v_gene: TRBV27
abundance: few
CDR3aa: CASSRGYQETQYF
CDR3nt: TGTGCCAGCAGCAGGGGGTACCAAGAGACCCAGTACTTC

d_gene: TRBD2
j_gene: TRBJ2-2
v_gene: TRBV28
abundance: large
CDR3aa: CASSPDRQGSLAGGTGELFF
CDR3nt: TGTGCCAGCAGTCCCGACCGACAGGGGTCTCTAGCGGGAGGCACCGGGGAGCTGTTTTTT

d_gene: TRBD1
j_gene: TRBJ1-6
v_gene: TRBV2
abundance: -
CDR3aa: CTSSLFGDRGDSPLHF
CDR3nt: TGTACCAGCAGTCTATTCGGAGACAGGGGGGACTCACCCCTCCACTTT

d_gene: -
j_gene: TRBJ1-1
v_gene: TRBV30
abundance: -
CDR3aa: CARARMNTEAFF
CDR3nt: TGTGCCCGAGCGCGGATGAACACTGAAGCTTTCTTT

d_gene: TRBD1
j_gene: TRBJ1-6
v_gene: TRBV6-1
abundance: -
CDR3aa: CASRMDRGNNSPLHF
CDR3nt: TGTGCCAGCAGGATGGACAGGGGAAATAATTCACCCCTCCACTTT